One sample yielded the 18 T cell receptor beta chains listed below, sequenced in a study of T cell repertoires in cytomegalovirus infection. TCRdb independently ran MiXCR on the reads; one entry per CDR3 protein. The table includes around 450,000 distinct CDR3 sequences, roughly 31% detected once. Input material: PBMCs. Receptor source: a human donor in good health (CMV status not recorded). Some clones in this sample may be carry-over from other donors' samples.

Only a few counts were recorded for this clonotype. The chain couples TRBV7-6 to TRBJ2-1; tentatively, D is TRBD2 (6 bases). V was cut by 6 bases and J by 12 bases, with 15 bases left in between. The CDR3 has 12 amino acids. CDR1 SGHVS and CDR2 FNYEAQ come from the germline V gene. The CDR3 DNA reads as TGTGCCAGCAGTCTCGATGGGGGGTGGCAGTTCTTC. Its translation is CASSLDGGWQFF.

This clonotype was seen more than once but under ten times. The chain combines TRBV12-3 or TRBV12-4 with TRBJ2-5, with D possibly matching TRBD2 (7 bases). CDR3 length: 15 amino acids. The V end was cut by 4 bases, the J end by 2 bases, with 14 bases between. CDR3 DNA sequence: TGTGCCAGCAGTTGGGGCGGGGGCTCTCAAGAGACCCAGTACTTC. Translation: CASSWGGGSQETQYF.

The chain is built from TRBV20-1 and TRBJ2-7, with 10 positions matching TRBD1. CDR3 size: 14 residues. The V gene's germline CDR1 is DFQATT and CDR2 SNEGSKA (reference sequence). J was trimmed by 4 bases and V by 6 bases; bases with no gene match: 9. The CDR3 region is CSATGTGEEYEQYF. CDR3 DNA: TGCAGTGCAACCGGGACAGGGGAGGAATACGAGCAGTACTTC.

The rearrangement uses TRBV30 and TRBJ1-2, with 7 bases aligning to TRBD1. Germline CDR1 GTSNPN, CDR2 SVGIG (reference sequence). This CDR3 is 13 amino acids long. V shed 2 bases and J 3 bases; nucleotides not matched to a gene: 3. The CDR3 region has the DNA TGTGCCTGGAGTCGTACAGGGGACTATGGCTACACCTTC. The encoded protein is CAWSRTGDYGYTF.

This clonotype has at least ten counts. The J gene is TRBJ2-4, the V gene TRBV7-2; 10 bases map to TRBD2. The CDR3 is 20 residues long. Germline V lookup: CDR1 SGHTA, CDR2 FQGNSA. J lost 8 bases, V lost 5 bases, and 24 bases had no gene match. For the CDR3, the DNA is TGTGCCAGCAGCCTCCGGCCCGGTTCTAGCGGGGGACCCCTTGGGGACATTCAGTACTTC. Amino acids: CASSLRPGSSGGPLGDIQYF. The full variable domain, with the rest looked up from reference TRBV7-2 and TRBJ2-4, is GAGVSQSPSNKVTEKGKDVELRCDPISGHTALYWYRQSLGQGLEFLIYFQGNSAPDKSGLPSDRFSAERTGGSVSTLTIQRTQQEDSAVYLCASSLRPGSSGGPLGDIQYFGAGTRLSVL.

The chain links TRBV19 to TRBJ2-2; D possibly corresponds to TRBD1 (5 bases). The CDR3 is 15 amino acids. Trimming pared 5 bases from V and 3 bases from J, leaving 13 bases between. Germline lookup yields CDR1 LNHDA and CDR2 SQIVND (reference sequence). The CDR3: CASSRQNTYTGELFF. In DNA, the CDR3 is TGTGCCAGTAGTCGACAGAACACTTACACCGGGGAGCTGTTTTTT.

The chain joins TRBV7-2 to TRBJ2-4, with TRBD2 matching over 8 bases. Germline V CDR1 and CDR2: SGHTA, FQGNSA. This CDR3 spans 16 amino acids. V shed 2 bases, J shed 3 bases, and the junction held 6 bases outside the gene matches. The CDR3 here is CASSLTGGGFKNIQYF. CDR3 sequence (DNA): TGTGCCAGCAGCTTAACTGGCGGGGGGTTCAAAAACATTCAGTACTTC. Full variable domain (rest looked up from reference TRBV7-2 and TRBJ2-4): GAGVSQSPSNKVTEKGKDVELRCDPISGHTALYWYRQSLGQGLEFLIYFQGNSAPDKSGLPSDRFSAERTGGSVSTLTIQRTQQEDSAVYLCASSLTGGGFKNIQYFGAGTRLSVL.

The gene calls are TRBV28 and TRBJ2-7; TRBD2 is a possible D gene (5 bases). Looked up from germline, CDR1 is MDHEN and CDR2 is SYDVKM. This CDR3 region has 14 residues. V was shortened by 6 bases and J by 7 bases, with 19 bases between the two germline ends. Here the CDR3 reads CASRLGPLRDEQYF. The CDR3 DNA reads TGTGCCAGCAGACTCGGGCCACTCCGGGATGAGCAGTACTTC.

A word on this clonotype: A clone one base away is much larger, so this may be a read error. V is TRBV12-3 or TRBV12-4 and J is TRBJ1-2; D is possibly TRBD1 (5 bases). The CDR3 sequence is 15 residues long. Deletions cut 6 bases from V and 2 bases from J, with 16 bases between. CDR3 bases: TGTGCCAGCAGGTCCCCGGGGCGGACGAACTATGGCTACACCTTC. This gives the protein CASRSPGRTNYGYTF.

The V and J genes are TRBV11-2 and TRBJ1-1, with D uncertain. The V gene lost 4 bases and the J gene lost 9 bases, with 12 bases spanning the gap. CDR3 length: 12 amino acids. Germline V gene sequence: CDR1 SGHAT, CDR2 FQNNGV. The CDR3 DNA reads TGTGCCAGCAGCTCCGGGCCGACAAAAGCTTTCTTT. It codes for CASSSGPTKAFF.

V is TRBV2 and J is TRBJ1-5, with TRBD1 identical over 9 bases. This CDR3 is 17 amino acids long. Looked up from germline, CDR1 is SNHLY and CDR2 is FYNNEI. With V trimmed by 6 bases and J by 2 bases, 11 bases remained unmatched. CDR3 amino acids: CASRDFTGGLGNQPQHF. CDR3 nucleotide sequence: TGTGCCAGCAGAGATTTCACAGGGGGCTTAGGCAATCAGCCCCAGCATTTT.

There are many counts of this clonotype. The chain has TRBV7-8 and TRBJ1-3; the D gene is possibly TRBD1 (5 bases). V was clipped by 6 bases and J by 4 bases, with 13 bases between them. This CDR3 is 14 amino acids long. Germline CDR1 SGHVS, CDR2 FQNEAQ. CDR3 in amino acids: CASSPRGSGNTIYF. The CDR3 nucleotides read TGTGCCAGCAGTCCCCGGGGGAGCGGAAACACCATATATTTT.

This clonotype has at least ten counts. CDR3 residues: CASGPRTHYEQYF. In nucleotides, the CDR3 is TGTGCTAGTGGCCCCAGGACACACTACGAGCAGTACTTC. The chain recombines TRBV12-5 with TRBJ2-7; tentative D call: TRBD1 (5 bases). V gave up 6 bases and J gave up 3 bases, with 12 bases separating them. The CDR3 is made up of 13 amino acids. Per the germline V gene, CDR1 is LGHNT and CDR2 is FRNRAP.

This clonotype turned up a few times. The J gene is TRBJ1-1, the V gene TRBV7-4, with 8 bases lining up with TRBD1. V lost 5 bases and J lost 1; bases outside the gene matches: 3. The CDR3 is made up of 14 amino acids. Germline V gives CDR1 SGHVT, CDR2 SQSDAQ. The CDR3 nucleotides read TGTGCCAGCAGCCAACAGGGGGAGAACACTGAAGCTTTCTTT. It specifies CASSQQGENTEAFF.

In its sample, this clonotype was seen a few times. The chain links TRBV4-1 to TRBJ2-5, with a weak D call TRBD2 (7 bases). Germline values: CDR1 MGHRA, CDR2 YSYEKL. Trimming stripped 0 bases from V and 4 bases from J, with 15 bases between. The CDR3 has 16 residues. CDR3 in DNA: TGCGCCAGCAGCCAAGAGGATGTGGGGGGGGCAGAGACCCAGTACTTC. This sequence encodes CASSQEDVGGAETQYF.

This clonotype was counted between two and nine times. CDR3 residues: CASSPRGRGGNEQFF. The CDR3 DNA is TGCGCCAGCAGCCCAAGGGGGCGTGGGGGCAATGAGCAGTTCTTC. The gene calls are TRBV5-1 and TRBJ2-1, with 7 nucleotides matching TRBD1. Germline CDR1 SGHRS, CDR2 YFSETQ. This CDR3 has 15 residues. V lost 4 bases, J lost 6 bases, and 10 bases stayed unmatched. Using reference TRBV5-1 and TRBJ2-1 for the parts outside the CDR3, the full variable domain is KAGVTQTPRYLIKTRGQQVTLSCSPISGHRSVSWYQQTPGQGLQFLFEYFSETQRNKGNFPGRFSGRQFSNSRSEMNVSTLELGDSALYLCASSPRGRGGNEQFFGPGTRLTVL.

As regards this clonotype: At one end the junction does not follow the germline gene, possibly because of a read error. V gene TRBV7-8 combines with J gene TRBJ2-7; 7 bases agree with TRBD2. This CDR3 has 14 residues. Germline CDR1 reads SGHVS; CDR2 reads FQNEAQ. CDR3 in amino acids: CASSLERGHYEKCF. In DNA, the CDR3 is TGTGCCAGCAGCCTGGAGCGGGGCCACTACGAGAAGTGCTTC. Complete variable domain (other parts from reference TRBV7-8 and TRBJ2-7): GAGVSQSPRYKVAKRGQDVALRCDPISGHVSLFWYQQALGQGPEFLTYFQNEAQLDKSGLPSDRFFAERPEGSVSTLKIQRTQQEDSAVYLCASSLERGHYEKCFGPGTRLTVT.

This clonotype was counted between two and nine times. The genes are TRBV10-2 and TRBJ1-6; 7 positions match TRBD1. Germline values: CDR1 WSHSY, CDR2 SAAADI. V lost 6 bases and J lost 8; bases outside the gene matches: 10. CDR3 length: 15 residues. The CDR3 bases are TGCGCCAGCAGCCTCGACAGGGCAAAGGATTCACCCCTCCACTTT. Residues: CASSLDRAKDSPLHF.